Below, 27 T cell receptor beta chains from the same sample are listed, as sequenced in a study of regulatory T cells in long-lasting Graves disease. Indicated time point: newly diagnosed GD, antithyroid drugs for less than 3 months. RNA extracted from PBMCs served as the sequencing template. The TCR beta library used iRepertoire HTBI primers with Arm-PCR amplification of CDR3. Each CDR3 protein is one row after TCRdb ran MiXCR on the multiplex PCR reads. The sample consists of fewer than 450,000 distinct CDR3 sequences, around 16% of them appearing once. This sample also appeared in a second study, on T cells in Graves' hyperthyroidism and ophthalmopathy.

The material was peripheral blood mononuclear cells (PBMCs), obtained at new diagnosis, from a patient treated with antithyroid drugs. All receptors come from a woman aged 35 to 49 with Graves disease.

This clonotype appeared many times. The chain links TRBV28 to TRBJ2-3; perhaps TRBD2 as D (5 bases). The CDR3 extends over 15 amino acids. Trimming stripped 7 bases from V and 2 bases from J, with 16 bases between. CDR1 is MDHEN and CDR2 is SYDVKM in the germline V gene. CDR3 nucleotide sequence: TGTGCCAGCACCCACCGGCGGGCCCCCACAGATACGCAGTATTTT. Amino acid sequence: CASTHRRAPTDTQYF.

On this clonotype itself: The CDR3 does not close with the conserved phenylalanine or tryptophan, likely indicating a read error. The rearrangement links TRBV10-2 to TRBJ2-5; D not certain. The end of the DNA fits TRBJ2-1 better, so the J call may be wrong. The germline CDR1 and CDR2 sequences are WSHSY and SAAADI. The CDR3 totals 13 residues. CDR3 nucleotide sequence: TGCGCCAGCAGTGAATTCGGCGGCAATGAGCAGTTCCTC. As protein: CASSEFGGNEQFL.

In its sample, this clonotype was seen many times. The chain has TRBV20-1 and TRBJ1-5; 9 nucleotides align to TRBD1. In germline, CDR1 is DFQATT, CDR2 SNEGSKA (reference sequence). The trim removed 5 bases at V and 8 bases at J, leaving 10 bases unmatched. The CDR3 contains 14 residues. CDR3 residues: CSAQLRTGDEPQHF. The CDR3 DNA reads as TGCAGTGCTCAACTTAGGACAGGGGATGAGCCCCAGCATTTT.

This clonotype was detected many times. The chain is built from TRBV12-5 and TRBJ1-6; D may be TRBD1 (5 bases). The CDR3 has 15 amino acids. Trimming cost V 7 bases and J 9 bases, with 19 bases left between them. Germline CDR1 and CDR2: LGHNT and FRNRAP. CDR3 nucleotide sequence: TGTGCTAGTGCCGGGGACTCGGGGAGGGTTTCACCCCTCCACTTT. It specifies CASAGDSGRVSPLHF.

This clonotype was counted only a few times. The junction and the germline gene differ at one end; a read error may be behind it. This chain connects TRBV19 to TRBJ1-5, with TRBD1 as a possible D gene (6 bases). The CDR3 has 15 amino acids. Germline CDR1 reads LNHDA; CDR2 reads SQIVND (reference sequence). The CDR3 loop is CASSRGAWGNHPQHF. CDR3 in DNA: TGTGCCAGTAGTAGGGGGGCGTGGGGCAATCACCCCCAGCATTTT.

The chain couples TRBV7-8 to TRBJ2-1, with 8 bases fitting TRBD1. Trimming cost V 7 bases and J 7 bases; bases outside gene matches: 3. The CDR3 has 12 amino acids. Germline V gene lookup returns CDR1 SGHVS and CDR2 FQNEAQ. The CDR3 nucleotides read TGTGCCAGCAAGGACAGGGAGAATGAGCAGTTCTTC. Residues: CASKDRENEQFF.

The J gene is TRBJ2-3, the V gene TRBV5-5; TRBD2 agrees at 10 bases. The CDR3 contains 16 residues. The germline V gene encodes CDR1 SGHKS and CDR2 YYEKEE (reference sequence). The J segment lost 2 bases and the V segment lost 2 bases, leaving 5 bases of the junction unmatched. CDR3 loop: CASSFLAGVVTDTQYF. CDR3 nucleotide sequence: TGTGCCAGCAGCTTTCTAGCGGGAGTTGTCACAGATACGCAGTATTTT.

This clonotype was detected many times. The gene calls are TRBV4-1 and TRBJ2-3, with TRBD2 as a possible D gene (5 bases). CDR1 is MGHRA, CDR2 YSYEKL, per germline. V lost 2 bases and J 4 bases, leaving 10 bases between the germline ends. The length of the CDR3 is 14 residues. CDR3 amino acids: CASSQPLVADTQYF. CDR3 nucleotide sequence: TGCGCCAGCAGCCAACCACTAGTGGCAGATACGCAGTATTTT.

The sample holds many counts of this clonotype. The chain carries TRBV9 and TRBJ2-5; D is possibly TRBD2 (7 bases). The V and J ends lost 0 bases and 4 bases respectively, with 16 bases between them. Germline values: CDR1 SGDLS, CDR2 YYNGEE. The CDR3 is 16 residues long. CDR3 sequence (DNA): TGTGCCAGCAGCGTAGGGGGAGGGGGGCGCGGAGAGACCCAGTACTTC. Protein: CASSVGGGGRGETQYF.

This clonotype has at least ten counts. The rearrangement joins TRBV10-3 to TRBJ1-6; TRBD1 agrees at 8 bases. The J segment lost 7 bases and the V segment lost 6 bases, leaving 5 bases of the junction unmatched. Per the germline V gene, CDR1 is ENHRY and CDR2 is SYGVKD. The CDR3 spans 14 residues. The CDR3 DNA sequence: TGTGCCATCAGCCTGGGACAGGAAAATTCACCCCTCCACTTT. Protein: CAISLGQENSPLHF.

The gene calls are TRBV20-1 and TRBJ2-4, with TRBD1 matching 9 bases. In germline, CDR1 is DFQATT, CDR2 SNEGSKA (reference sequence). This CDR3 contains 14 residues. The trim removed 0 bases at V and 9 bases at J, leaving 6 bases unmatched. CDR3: CSARDWDRVTIQYF. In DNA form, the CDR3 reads TGCAGTGCTAGAGATTGGGACAGGGTGACCATTCAGTACTTC.

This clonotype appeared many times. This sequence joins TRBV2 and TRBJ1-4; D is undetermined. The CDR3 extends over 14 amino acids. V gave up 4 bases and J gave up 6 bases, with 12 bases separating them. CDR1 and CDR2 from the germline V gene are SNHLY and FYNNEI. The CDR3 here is CASSVVRVHEKLFF. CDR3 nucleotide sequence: TGTGCCAGCAGTGTAGTTCGGGTTCATGAAAAACTGTTTTTT.

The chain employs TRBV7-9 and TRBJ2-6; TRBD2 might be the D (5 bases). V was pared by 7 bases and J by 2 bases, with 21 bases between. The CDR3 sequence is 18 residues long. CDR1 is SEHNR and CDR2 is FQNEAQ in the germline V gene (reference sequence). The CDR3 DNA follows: TGTGCCAGCAACCGGGGTACGCAGGCAGTTACTGGGGCCAACGTCCTGACTTTC. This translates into CASNRGTQAVTGANVLTF.

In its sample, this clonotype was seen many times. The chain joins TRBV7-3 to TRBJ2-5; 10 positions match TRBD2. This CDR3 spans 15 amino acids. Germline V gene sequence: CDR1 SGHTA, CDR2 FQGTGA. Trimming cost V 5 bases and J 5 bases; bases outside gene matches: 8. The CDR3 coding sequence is TGTGCCAGCAGCCAAGGAGCGGGAGGGTGGGAGACCCAGTACTTC. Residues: CASSQGAGGWETQYF.

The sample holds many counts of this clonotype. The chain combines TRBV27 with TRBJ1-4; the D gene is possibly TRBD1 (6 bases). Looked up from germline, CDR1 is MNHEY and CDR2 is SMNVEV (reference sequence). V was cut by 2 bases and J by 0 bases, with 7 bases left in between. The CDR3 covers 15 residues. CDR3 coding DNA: TGTGCCAGCAGTTTAGGGACAACAACTAATGAAAAACTGTTTTTT. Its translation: CASSLGTTTNEKLFF.

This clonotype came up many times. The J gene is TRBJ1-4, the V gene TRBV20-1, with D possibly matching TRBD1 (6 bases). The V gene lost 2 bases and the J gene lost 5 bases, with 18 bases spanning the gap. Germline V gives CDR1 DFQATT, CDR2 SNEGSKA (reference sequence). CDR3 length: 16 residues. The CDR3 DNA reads TGCAGTGCTAGAAATTACCGGAACAGGGTCAATGAAAAACTGTTTTTT. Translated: CSARNYRNRVNEKLFF.

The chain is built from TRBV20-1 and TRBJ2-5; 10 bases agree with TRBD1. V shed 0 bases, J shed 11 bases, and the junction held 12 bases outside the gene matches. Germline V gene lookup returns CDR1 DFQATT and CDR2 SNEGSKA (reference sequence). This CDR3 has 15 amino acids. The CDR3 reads CSARDPWDRGTKQYF. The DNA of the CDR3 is TGCAGTGCTAGAGATCCCTGGGACAGGGGAACAAAGCAGTACTTC.

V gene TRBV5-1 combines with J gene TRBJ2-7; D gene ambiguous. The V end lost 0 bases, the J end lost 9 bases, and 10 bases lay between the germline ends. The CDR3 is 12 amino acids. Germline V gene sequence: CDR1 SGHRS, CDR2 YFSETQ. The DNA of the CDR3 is TGCGCCAGCAGCTTGGATGGTTCGGGGCAGTACTTC. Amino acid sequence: CASSLDGSGQYF.

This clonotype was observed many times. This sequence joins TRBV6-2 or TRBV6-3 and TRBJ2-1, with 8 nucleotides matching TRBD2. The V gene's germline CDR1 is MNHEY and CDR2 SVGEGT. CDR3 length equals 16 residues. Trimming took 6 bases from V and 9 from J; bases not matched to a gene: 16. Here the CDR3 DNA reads TGTGCCAGCAGACGTTTAGCGGGACCGAGGGGGGGTGAGCAGTTCTTC. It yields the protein CASRRLAGPRGGEQFF.

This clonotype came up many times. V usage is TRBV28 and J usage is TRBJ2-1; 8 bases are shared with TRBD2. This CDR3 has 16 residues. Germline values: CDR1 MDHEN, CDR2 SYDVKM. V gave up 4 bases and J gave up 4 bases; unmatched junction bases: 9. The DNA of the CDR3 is TGTGCCAGCAGTTCCTCTAGTGGCGGGGGGTACAATGAGCAGTTCTTC. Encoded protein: CASSSSSGGGYNEQFF.

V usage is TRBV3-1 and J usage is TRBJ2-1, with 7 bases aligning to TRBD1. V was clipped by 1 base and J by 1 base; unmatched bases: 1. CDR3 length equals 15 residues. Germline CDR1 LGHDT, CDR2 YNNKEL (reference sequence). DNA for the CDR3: TGTGCCAGCAGCCAAGTGGGACAGTCCTACAATGAGCAGTTCTTC. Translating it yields CASSQVGQSYNEQFF.

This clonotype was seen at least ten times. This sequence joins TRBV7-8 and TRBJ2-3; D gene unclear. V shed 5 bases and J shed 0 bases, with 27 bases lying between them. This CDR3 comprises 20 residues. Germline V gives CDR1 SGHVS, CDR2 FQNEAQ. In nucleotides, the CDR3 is TGTGCCAGCAGCCATATTTTCCGCCCCATAGCCACTACTAGCACAGATACGCAGTATTTT. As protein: CASSHIFRPIATTSTDTQYF.

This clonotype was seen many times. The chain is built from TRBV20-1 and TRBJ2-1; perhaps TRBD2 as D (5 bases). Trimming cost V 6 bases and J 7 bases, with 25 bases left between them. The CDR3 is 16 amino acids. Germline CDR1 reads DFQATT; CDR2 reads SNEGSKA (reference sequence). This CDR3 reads CSASKPLGRRLNEQFF. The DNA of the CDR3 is TGCAGTGCGTCCAAGCCCCTAGGACGGAGGTTGAATGAGCAGTTCTTC.

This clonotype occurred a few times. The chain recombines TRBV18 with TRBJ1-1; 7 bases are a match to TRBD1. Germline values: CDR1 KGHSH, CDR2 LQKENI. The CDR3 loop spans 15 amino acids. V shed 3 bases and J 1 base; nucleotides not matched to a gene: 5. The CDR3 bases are TGTGCCAGCTCACCGTGGACAGGAAAGAACACTGAAGCTTTCTTT. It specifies CASSPWTGKNTEAFF.

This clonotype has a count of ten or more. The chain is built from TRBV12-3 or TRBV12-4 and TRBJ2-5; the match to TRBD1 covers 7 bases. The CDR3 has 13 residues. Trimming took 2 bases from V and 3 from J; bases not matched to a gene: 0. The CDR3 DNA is TGTGCCAGCAGTTTAACAGGGGAAGAGACCCAGTACTTC. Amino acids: CASSLTGEETQYF.

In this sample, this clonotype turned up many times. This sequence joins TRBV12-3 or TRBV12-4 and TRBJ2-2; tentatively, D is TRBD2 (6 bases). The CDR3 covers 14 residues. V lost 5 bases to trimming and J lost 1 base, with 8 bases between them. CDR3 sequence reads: CASSISGNTGELFF. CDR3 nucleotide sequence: TGTGCCAGCAGTATTAGCGGGAACACCGGGGAGCTGTTTTTT.

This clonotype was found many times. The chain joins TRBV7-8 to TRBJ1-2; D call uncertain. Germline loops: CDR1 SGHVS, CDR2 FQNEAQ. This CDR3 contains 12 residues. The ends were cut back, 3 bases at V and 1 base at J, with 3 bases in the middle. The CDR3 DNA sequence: TGTGCCAGCAGCTTCAGTAACTATGGCTACACCTTC. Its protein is CASSFSNYGYTF.